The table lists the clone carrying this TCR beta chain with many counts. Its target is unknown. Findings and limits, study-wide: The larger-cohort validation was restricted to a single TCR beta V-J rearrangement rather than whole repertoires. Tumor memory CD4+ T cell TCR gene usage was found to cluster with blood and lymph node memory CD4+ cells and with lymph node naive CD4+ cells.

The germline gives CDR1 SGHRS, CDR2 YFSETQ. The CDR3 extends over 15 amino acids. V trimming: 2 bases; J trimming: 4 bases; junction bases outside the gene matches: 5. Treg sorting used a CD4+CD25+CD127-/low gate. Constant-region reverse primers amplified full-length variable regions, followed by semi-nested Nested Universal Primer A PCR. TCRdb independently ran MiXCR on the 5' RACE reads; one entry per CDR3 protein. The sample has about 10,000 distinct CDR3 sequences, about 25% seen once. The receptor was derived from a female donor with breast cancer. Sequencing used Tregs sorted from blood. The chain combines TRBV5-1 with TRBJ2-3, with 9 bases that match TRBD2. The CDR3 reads CASSFGTSRADTQYF. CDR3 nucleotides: TGCGCCAGCAGCTTCGGGACTAGCAGAGCAGATACGCAGTATTTT. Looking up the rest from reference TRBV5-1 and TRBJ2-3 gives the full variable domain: KAGVTQTPRYLIKTRGQQVTLSCSPISGHRSVSWYQQTPGQGLQFLFEYFSETQRNKGNFPGRFSGRQFSNSRSEMNVSTLELGDSALYLCASSFGTSRADTQYFGPGTRLTVL.